Below are 25 T cell receptor beta chains sequenced from a single sample in a study of OX40 agonist ivuxolimab in advanced cancers. Sequenced by immunoSEQ multiplex PCR; TCRdb stores in-frame clones only, minus some. The sample yields roughly 10,000 clones, more than 70% seen once. The input for sequencing was CD4+ or CD8+ T cells sorted from blood, taken in a trial of the OX40 agonist ivuxolimab. The receptors here all came from an adult with an advanced solid tumor such as melanoma, head and neck, liver or kidney cancer.

The chain joins TRBV7-3 to TRBJ2-5; D is perhaps TRBD2 (5 bases). Germline V gene data show CDR1 as SGHTA and CDR2 as FQGTGA. There are 17 residues in the CDR3. V lost 2 bases, J lost 2 bases, and 18 bases lay in between. Here the CDR3 DNA reads TGTGCCAGCAGCTTAGGCCAATTGGTACGGGAACAAGAGACCCAGTACTTC. It codes for CASSLGQLVREQETQYF.

A single count supports this clone. V usage is TRBV5-1 and J usage is TRBJ2-3, with 15 nucleotides matching TRBD2. CDR3 length: 18 amino acids. V lost 4 bases and J lost 4; bases outside the gene matches: 10. The germline CDR1 and CDR2 sequences are SGHRS and YFSETQ. CDR3: CASSVRTSGGAVADTQYF. The CDR3 DNA sequence: TGCGCCAGCAGCGTCCGGACTAGCGGGGGGGCCGTTGCAGATACGCAGTATTTT.

The chain recombines TRBV7-9 with TRBJ2-7; 8 bases align to TRBD2. Per germline, CDR1 SEHNR and CDR2 FQNEAQ (reference sequence). The CDR3 is 15 amino acids. After removal of 2 bases from V and 2 bases from J, the junction contained 5 bases not matched to a gene. The CDR3 reads CASSLIPGGAYEQYF. The CDR3 nucleotides are TGTGCCAGCAGCTTAATCCCGGGGGGGGCCTACGAGCAGTACTTC.

The chain combines TRBV5-1 with TRBJ1-1; D is possibly TRBD1 (5 bases). Per the germline V gene, CDR1 is SGHRS and CDR2 is YFSETQ. This CDR3 has 13 amino acids. The V end lost 0 bases, the J end lost 4 bases, and 7 bases lay between the germline ends. The chain's CDR3 is CASSLGGTTEAFF. CDR3 nucleotide sequence: TGCGCCAGCAGCTTGGGAGGGACCACTGAAGCTTTCTTT. The full variable domain, in which reference TRBV5-1 and TRBJ1-1 provide the parts outside the CDR3, is KAGVTQTPRYLIKTRGQQVTLSCSPISGHRSVSWYQQTPGQGLQFLFEYFSETQRNKGNFPGRFSGRQFSNSRSEMNVSTLELGDSALYLCASSLGGTTEAFFGQGTRLTVV.

The chain recombines TRBV21-1 with TRBJ1-6; the table's D call TRBD1 went unverified against the DNA. TRBV21-1 is deemed a pseudogene. The CDR3 covers 16 residues. CDR3 protein: CASSKAVRQGNSPLHF. The CDR3 DNA follows: TGTGCCAGCAGCAAAGCGGTCCGACAGGGGAATTCACCCCTCCACTTT.

The sample holds one count of this clone. V and J are TRBV6-1 and TRBJ1-1, with 9 bases lining up with TRBD1. The germline V gene has CDR1 MNHNS and CDR2 SASEGT. The CDR3 is made up of 17 amino acids. The trim removed 4 bases at V and 1 base at J, leaving 10 bases unmatched. The CDR3: CASSAQGASLGNTEAFF. The CDR3 bases are TGTGCCAGCAGTGCACAGGGGGCGTCCCTGGGGAACACTGAAGCTTTCTTT.

The chain links TRBV7-3 to TRBJ2-1, with 7 bases identical to TRBD2. The CDR3 loop spans 14 amino acids. V lost 2 bases to trimming and J lost 9 bases; unmatched junction nucleotides: 7. In germline, CDR1 is SGHTA, CDR2 FQGTGA. The CDR3 protein is CASSLGGLVGEQFF. The CDR3 DNA reads as TGTGCCAGCAGCTTAGGTGGACTAGTGGGTGAGCAGTTCTTC. Full variable domain (remainder filled in from reference TRBV7-3 and TRBJ2-1): GAGVSQTPSNKVTEKGKYVELRCDPISGHTALYWYRQSLGQGPEFLIYFQGTGAADDSGLPNDRFFAVRPEGSVSTLKIQRTERGDSAVYLCASSLGGLVGEQFFGPGTRLTVL.

This clone was seen a single time. The J gene is TRBJ2-7, the V gene TRBV5-4; D is unclear. This CDR3 has 13 amino acids. In germline, CDR1 is SGHNT, CDR2 YYREEE (reference sequence). Deletions cut 5 bases from V and 0 bases from J, with 9 bases between. The CDR3 DNA reads TGTGCCAGCAGTTCCTGGGGCTCCTACGAGCAGTACTTC. It encodes CASSSWGSYEQYF.

The rearrangement links TRBV13 to TRBJ1-1; perhaps TRBD1 as D (5 bases). Germline V gene sequence: CDR1 PRHDT, CDR2 FYEKMQ (reference sequence). CDR3 length: 15 residues. Trimming cost V 5 bases and J 0 bases, with 13 bases left between them. This CDR3 reads CASSHFQGLNTEAFF. As DNA, the CDR3 is TGTGCCAGCAGCCACTTCCAGGGCCTGAACACTGAAGCTTTCTTT.

J is TRBJ2-7 and V is TRBV5-4; D is uncertain. The CDR3 length is 12 residues. Germline V gene lookup returns CDR1 SGHNT and CDR2 YYREEE (reference sequence). V lost 4 bases to trimming and J lost 6 bases, with 11 bases between them. The CDR3 DNA reads TGTGCCAGCAGCGCGGTCTCTCTCGAGCAGTACTTC. It encodes CASSAVSLEQYF.

The chain recombines TRBV19 with TRBJ1-5; D not certain. The germline V and J ends were trimmed by 7 bases and 3 bases, with 16 bases remaining between them. The CDR3 consists of 15 residues. CDR1 and CDR2 (germline): LNHDA, SQIVND (reference sequence). This chain's CDR3 is CASTPRAQDNQPQHF. As DNA, the CDR3 is TGTGCCAGTACCCCGAGGGCTCAGGACAATCAGCCCCAGCATTTT. The full variable domain, with the rest looked up from reference TRBV19 and TRBJ1-5, is DGGITQSPKYLFRKEGQNVTLSCEQNLNHDAMYWYRQDPGQGLRLIYYSQIVNDFQKGDIAEGYSVSREKKESFPLTVTSAQKNPTAFYLCASTPRAQDNQPQHFGDGTRLSIL.

The CDR3: CASSPRTSSNQPQHF. CDR3 DNA sequence: TGTGCCAGCAGTCCCAGGACCTCTAGCAATCAGCCCCAGCATTTT. The chain recombines TRBV27 with TRBJ1-5; D call uncertain. The germline CDR1 and CDR2 sequences are MNHEY and SMNVEV (reference sequence). Trimming left V 5 bases short and J 0 bases short, with 11 bases between. The CDR3 is 15 amino acids.

With regard to this clone: The identical CDR3 is also encoded by other nucleotide sequences in the sample. The chain is built from TRBV29-1 and TRBJ1-1; D is unclear. The CDR3 has 12 residues. Trimming shortened V by 3 bases and J by 3 bases, and 8 bases separated the two germline ends. Germline V gene lookup returns CDR1 SQVTM and CDR2 ANQGSEA. DNA of the CDR3: TGCAGCGTTGACACCGGGTACACTGAAGCTTTCTTT. It is translated as CSVDTGYTEAFF.

The V and J genes are TRBV2 and TRBJ1-3; D ambiguous. Germline loops: CDR1 SNHLY, CDR2 FYNNEI. CDR3 length equals 14 residues. Trimming took 3 bases from V and 0 from J, leaving 6 bases between them. CDR3 in amino acids: CASSDGFSGNTIYF. CDR3 bases: TGTGCCAGCAGTGACGGCTTCTCTGGAAACACCATATATTTT.

This rearrangement joins TRBV5-5 to TRBJ2-7; 8 bases are a match to TRBD1. The CDR3 covers 16 residues. After removal of 0 bases from V and 1 base from J, the junction contained 6 bases not matched to a gene. Looked up from germline, CDR1 is SGHKS and CDR2 is YYEKEE (reference sequence). CDR3 coding DNA: TGTGCCAGCAGCTTGGTTACAGGGGGACCTTCCTACGAGCAGTACTTC. As protein: CASSLVTGGPSYEQYF.

This clone has more than one count but fewer than ten. The rearrangement links TRBV5-4 to TRBJ2-7; D perhaps matches TRBD1 (5 bases). Trimming removed 5 bases from V and 2 bases from J, with 14 bases in between. The V gene's germline CDR1 is SGHNT and CDR2 YYREEE (reference sequence). CDR3 length equals 14 residues. CDR3 coding DNA: TGTGCCAGCAGAGGACACCCTGGGACCTACGAGCAGTACTTC. Protein: CASRGHPGTYEQYF.

The chain uses TRBV11-2 and TRBJ1-2; D unclear. V lost 5 bases to trimming and J lost 3 bases, with 19 bases between them. CDR1 and CDR2 (germline): SGHAT, FQNNGV. This CDR3 contains 16 residues. In DNA, the CDR3 is TGTGCCAGCAGCCTTACAAGTGAGGGCGGGTACTATGGCTACACCTTC. Amino acid sequence: CASSLTSEGGYYGYTF.

This chain uses TRBV5-1 with TRBJ2-2; D is unresolved. Germline-derived CDR1 and CDR2 are SGHRS and YFSETQ. This CDR3 is 13 amino acids long. V was cut by 2 bases and J by 1 base, with 3 bases left in between. This chain's CDR3 is CASSFGNTGELFF. The CDR3 DNA reads TGCGCCAGCAGCTTCGGGAACACCGGGGAGCTGTTTTTT.

CDR3 in amino acids: CASSIDPGAANYGYTF. Here the CDR3 DNA reads TGTGCCAGTAGTATAGATCCAGGGGCAGCTAACTATGGCTACACCTTC. The chain has TRBV19 and TRBJ1-2; D may be TRBD1 (6 bases). The germline CDR1 and CDR2 sequences are LNHDA and SQIVND (reference sequence). Trimming cost V 0 bases and J 0 bases, with 11 bases left between them. The CDR3 length is 16 residues.

The table lists this clone with a count of one. The chain links TRBV6-6 to TRBJ2-5, with a tentative D call TRBD1 (6 bases). CDR3 size: 15 residues. Looked up from germline, CDR1 is MNHNY and CDR2 is SVGAGI (reference sequence). The germline V and J ends were trimmed by 1 base and 5 bases, with 14 bases remaining between them. CDR3 region: CASSYLQGFEETQYF. The CDR3 DNA sequence: TGTGCCAGCAGTTACTTGCAGGGGTTTGAGGAGACCCAGTACTTC.

The chain is built from TRBV5-1 and TRBJ2-3; 9 bases are a match to TRBD1. Unmatched junction bases numbered 4, after V lost 3 bases and J lost 5 bases. The CDR3 covers 14 residues. Per germline, CDR1 SGHRS and CDR2 YFSETQ. CDR3 residues: CASSYKTGGDTQYF. The CDR3 coding sequence is TGCGCCAGCAGCTATAAGACAGGGGGAGATACGCAGTATTTT.

This clone was counted only a few times. CDR3 sequence reads: CASEQGHGNEKLFF. For the CDR3, the DNA is TGTGCCAGTGAACAGGGGCATGGTAATGAAAAACTGTTTTTT. The chain is built from TRBV6-5 and TRBJ1-4, with 7 bases fitting TRBD1. The germline gives CDR1 MNHEY, CDR2 SVGAGI. The CDR3 length is 14 residues. The J segment lost 4 bases and the V segment lost 9 bases, leaving 8 bases of the junction unmatched.

This chain links TRBV4-1 with TRBJ2-5, with D unresolved. This CDR3 region has 14 residues. CDR1 is MGHRA, CDR2 YSYEKL, per germline. Trimming cost V 4 bases and J 5 bases, with 14 bases left between them. Here the CDR3 reads CASSPDVGWETQYF. The CDR3 DNA is TGCGCCAGCAGCCCAGACGTGGGTTGGGAGACCCAGTACTTC.

This chain connects TRBV28 to TRBJ1-5; D unresolved. Germline-derived CDR1 and CDR2 are MDHEN and SYDVKM. The CDR3 contains 18 residues. Trimming pared 3 bases from V and 3 bases from J, leaving 21 bases between. The CDR3 is CASSFHAGTREFNQPQHF. The CDR3, as DNA: TGTGCCAGCAGTTTTCACGCCGGTACCCGAGAATTCAATCAGCCCCAGCATTTT.

This CDR3 is CASSLVSGGALYEQFF. For the CDR3, the DNA is TGTGCCAGCAGCTTAGTTAGCGGGGGGGCTCTCTATGAGCAGTTCTTC. The chain links TRBV11-2 to TRBJ2-1; 11 bases agree with TRBD2. The CDR3 sequence is 16 residues long. Germline V lookup: CDR1 SGHAT, CDR2 FQNNGV. J gave up 8 bases and V 1 base, and 7 bases lay outside the gene matches.